This is a list of T cell receptor beta chains from one sample in a study of cytomegalovirus exposure and HLA in healthy donors. Clones were sequenced by immunoSEQ multiplex PCR, and TCRdb holds only the in-frame ones, with some missing. The sample contains about 110,000 clones, roughly three quarters of which appear only once. Sequenced: PBMCs. Receptors originate from a man under 40 in good health and CMV-seropositive. CDR3s include the opening cysteine and the closing phenylalanine or tryptophan.

>TRBJ2-7|11|TRBV10-3
CAIKSQGPEYF
>TRBJ1-1|15|TRBV13
CASSLAINSYTEAFF
>TRBJ2-4|15|TRBV19
CASSPGTGAFNIQYF
>TRBJ2-1|13|TRBV6-4
CASSSWDSGEQFF
>TRBJ2-1|16|TRBV7-2
CASSPLGGVVFIEQFF
>TRBJ1-2|16|TRBV4-3
CASSPETGDLYYGYTF
>TRBJ1-1|13|TRBV6-5
CASSLTTNTEAFF
>TRBJ2-1|16|TRBV9
CASSVGFSGGGNEQFF
>TRBJ2-1|15|TRBV11-2
CASSLGQGFYSEQFF
>TRBJ2-3|15|TRBV28
CASSLGGASTDTQYF
>TRBJ2-1|13|TRBV5-5
CASSTPGVDEQFF
>TRBJ2-2|16|TRBV15
CATSRPSRGNTGELFF
>TRBJ2-3|15|TRBV5-1
CASGARGGSTDTQYF
>TRBJ2-5|15|TRBV4-1
CASSQVGGVLETQYF
>TRBJ1-1|13|TRBV28
CASSGASDTEAFF
>TRBJ2-3|14|TRBV29-1
CRPYRVISTDTQYF
>TRBJ2-5|15|TRBV7-9
CSSSPDRGFGETQYF
>TRBJ2-5|14|TRBV5-1
CASSLVADQETQYF
>TRBJ2-2|16|TRBV27
CASSLYVGARPGELFF
>TRBJ2-3|14|TRBV27
CASSLTSAPDTQYF
>TRBJ1-3|17|TRBV7-9
CASSLARRTGAGNTIYF
>-|16|TRBV7-9
CASSKPGGRGFYEQYF
>TRBJ1-1|13|TRBV27
CASSPGQYAEAFF
>TRBJ1-5|15|TRBV7-2
CASSLALGADQPQHF
>TRBJ2-1|13|TRBV29-1
CSVGLTGRGEQFF
>TRBJ2-7|14|TRBV30
CAWYSGGRSYEQYF
>TRBJ1-1|14|TRBV10-3
CAIRVTGENTEAFF
>TRBJ2-1|12|TRBV12-5
CASAPPRGEQFF
>TRBJ2-7|15|TRBV19
CARIARTSGLDEQYF
>TRBJ1-1|12|TRBV7-9
CSSSIGDGEAFF